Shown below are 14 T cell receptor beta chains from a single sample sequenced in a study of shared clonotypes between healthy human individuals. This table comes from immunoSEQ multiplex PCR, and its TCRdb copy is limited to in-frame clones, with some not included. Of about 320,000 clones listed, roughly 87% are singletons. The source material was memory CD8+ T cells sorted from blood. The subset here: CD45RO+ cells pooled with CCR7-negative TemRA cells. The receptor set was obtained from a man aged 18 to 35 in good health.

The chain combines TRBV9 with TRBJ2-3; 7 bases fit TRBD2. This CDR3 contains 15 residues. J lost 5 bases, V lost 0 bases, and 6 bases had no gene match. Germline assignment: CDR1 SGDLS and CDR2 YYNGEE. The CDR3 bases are TGTGCCAGCAGCGTAGAGGCGGGAGAAGAAGATACGCAGTATTTT. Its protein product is CASSVEAGEEDTQYF.

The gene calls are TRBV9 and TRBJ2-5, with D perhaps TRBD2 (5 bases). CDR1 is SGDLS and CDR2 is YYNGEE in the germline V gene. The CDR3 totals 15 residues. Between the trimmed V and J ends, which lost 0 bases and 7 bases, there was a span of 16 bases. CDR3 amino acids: CASSVERERAPTQYF. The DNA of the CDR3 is TGTGCCAGCAGCGTAGAAAGGGAGAGGGCGCCGACCCAGTACTTC.

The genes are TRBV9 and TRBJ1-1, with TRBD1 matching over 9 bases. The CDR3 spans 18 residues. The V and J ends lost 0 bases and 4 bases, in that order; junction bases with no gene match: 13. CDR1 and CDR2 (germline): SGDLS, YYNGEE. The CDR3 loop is CASSVATEDRGGTTEAFF. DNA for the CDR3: TGTGCCAGCAGCGTAGCTACGGAGGACAGGGGAGGGACCACTGAAGCTTTCTTT.

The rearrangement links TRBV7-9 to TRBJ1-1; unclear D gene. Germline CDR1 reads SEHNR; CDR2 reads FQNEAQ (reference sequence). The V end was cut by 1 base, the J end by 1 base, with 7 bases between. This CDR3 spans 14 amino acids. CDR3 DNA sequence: TGTGCCAGCAGCTTAGGTTTTTCGAACACTGAAGCTTTCTTT. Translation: CASSLGFSNTEAFF.

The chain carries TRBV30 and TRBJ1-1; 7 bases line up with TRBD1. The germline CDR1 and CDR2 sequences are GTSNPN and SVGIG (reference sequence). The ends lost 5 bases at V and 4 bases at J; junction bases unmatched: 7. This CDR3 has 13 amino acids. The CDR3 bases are TGTGCCTGGGATACCGCAGGGGGCACTGAAGCTTTCTTT. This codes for CAWDTAGGTEAFF.

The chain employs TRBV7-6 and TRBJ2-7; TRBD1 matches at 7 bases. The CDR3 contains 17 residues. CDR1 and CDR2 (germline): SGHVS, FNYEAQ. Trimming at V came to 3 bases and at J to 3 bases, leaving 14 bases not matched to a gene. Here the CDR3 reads CASSLDDRALLFYEQYF. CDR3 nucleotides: TGTGCCAGCAGCTTGGATGACAGGGCGTTGTTATTCTACGAGCAGTACTTC.

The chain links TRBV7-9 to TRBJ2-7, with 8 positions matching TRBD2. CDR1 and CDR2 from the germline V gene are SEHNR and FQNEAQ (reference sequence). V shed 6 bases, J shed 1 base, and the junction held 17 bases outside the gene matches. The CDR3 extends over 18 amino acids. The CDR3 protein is CASRREGLGTSTSYEQYF. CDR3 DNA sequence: TGTGCCAGCAGACGAGAGGGGTTGGGGACTAGTACGTCCTACGAGCAGTACTTC.

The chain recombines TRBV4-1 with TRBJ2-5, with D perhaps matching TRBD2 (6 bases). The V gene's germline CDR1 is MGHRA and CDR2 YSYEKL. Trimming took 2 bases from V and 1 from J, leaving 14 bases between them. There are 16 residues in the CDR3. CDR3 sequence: CASSQQPGLFQETQYF. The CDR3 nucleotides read TGCGCCAGCAGCCAACAACCGGGACTCTTCCAAGAGACCCAGTACTTC.

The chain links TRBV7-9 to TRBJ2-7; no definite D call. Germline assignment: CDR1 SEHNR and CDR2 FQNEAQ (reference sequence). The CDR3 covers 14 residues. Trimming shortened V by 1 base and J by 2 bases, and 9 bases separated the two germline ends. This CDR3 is CASSLDPATYEQYF. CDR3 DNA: TGTGCCAGCAGCTTAGACCCGGCTACCTACGAGCAGTACTTC. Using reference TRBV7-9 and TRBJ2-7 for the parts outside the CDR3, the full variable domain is DTGVSQNPRHKITKRGQNVTFRCDPISEHNRLYWYRQTLGQGPEFLTYFQNEAQLEKSRLLSDRFSAERPKGSFSTLEIQRTEQGDSAMYLCASSLDPATYEQYFGPGTRLTVT.

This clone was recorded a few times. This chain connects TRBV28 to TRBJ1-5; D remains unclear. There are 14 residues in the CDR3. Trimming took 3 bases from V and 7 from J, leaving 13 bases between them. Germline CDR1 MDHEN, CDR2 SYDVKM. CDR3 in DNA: TGTGCCAGCAGTTTTAGAGGGAGCGGGCAGCCCCAGCATTTT. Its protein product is CASSFRGSGQPQHF.

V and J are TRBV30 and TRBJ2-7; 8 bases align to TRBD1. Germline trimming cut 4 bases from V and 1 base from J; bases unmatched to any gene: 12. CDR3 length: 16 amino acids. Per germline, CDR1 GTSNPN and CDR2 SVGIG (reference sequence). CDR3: CAWTHPEQGVSYEQYF. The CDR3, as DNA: TGTGCCTGGACCCATCCTGAACAGGGGGTTTCCTACGAGCAGTACTTC.

CDR3 region: CASSTGENTEAFF. The CDR3 DNA reads as TGCGCCAGCAGTACAGGGGAGAACACTGAAGCTTTCTTT. The V call is TRBV10-2, the J call TRBJ1-1; TRBD1 agrees at 7 bases. Germline V gene data show CDR1 as WSHSY and CDR2 as SAAADI. The CDR3 loop spans 13 amino acids. J lost 1 base, V lost 5 bases, and 1 base had no gene match.

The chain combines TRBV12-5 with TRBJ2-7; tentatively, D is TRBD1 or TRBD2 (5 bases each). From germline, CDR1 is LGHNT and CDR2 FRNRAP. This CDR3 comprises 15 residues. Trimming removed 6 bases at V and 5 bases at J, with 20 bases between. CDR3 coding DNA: TGTGCTAGTGGCCGGTTTATTGGATCGGGACACGAGCAGTACTTC. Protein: CASGRFIGSGHEQYF.

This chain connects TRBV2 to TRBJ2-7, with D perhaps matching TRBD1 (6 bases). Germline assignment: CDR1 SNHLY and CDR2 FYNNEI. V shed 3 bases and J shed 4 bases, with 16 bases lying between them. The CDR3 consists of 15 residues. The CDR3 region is CASSESEGRGYEQYF. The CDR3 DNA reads TGTGCCAGCAGTGAGTCAGAGGGCAGGGGATACGAGCAGTACTTC.